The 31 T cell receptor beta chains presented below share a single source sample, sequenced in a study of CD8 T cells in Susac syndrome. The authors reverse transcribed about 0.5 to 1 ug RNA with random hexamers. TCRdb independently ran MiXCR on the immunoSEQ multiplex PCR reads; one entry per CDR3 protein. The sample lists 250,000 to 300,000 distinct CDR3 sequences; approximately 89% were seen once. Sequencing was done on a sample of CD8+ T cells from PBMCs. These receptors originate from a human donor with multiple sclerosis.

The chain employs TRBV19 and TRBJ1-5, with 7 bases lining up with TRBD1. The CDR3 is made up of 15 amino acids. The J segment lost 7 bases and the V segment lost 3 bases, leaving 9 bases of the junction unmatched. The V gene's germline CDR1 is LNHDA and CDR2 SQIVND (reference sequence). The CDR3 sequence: CASSIGSRGTQPQHF. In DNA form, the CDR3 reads TGTGCCAGTAGTATCGGTAGCAGGGGGACCCAGCCCCAGCATTTT.

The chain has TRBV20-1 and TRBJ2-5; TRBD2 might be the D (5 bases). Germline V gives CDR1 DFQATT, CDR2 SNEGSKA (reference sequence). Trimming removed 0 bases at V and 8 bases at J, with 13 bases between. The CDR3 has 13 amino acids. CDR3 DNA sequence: TGCAGTGCTAGAGATGCTTTCCTAGCCACCCAGTACTTC. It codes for CSARDAFLATQYF.

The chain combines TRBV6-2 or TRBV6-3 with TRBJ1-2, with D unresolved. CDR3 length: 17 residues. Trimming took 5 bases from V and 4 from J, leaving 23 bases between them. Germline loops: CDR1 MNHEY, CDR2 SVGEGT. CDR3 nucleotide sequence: TGTGCCAGCAGTCCCCGACTCTCAGACACCGGACGCTATGGCTACACCTTC. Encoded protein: CASSPRLSDTGRYGYTF.

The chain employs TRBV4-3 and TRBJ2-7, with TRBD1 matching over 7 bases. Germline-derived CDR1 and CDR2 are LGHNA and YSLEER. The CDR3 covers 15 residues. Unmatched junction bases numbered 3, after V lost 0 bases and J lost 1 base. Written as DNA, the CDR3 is TGCGCCAGCAGCCAAGATAGACAGGGTTCCTACGAGCAGTACTTC. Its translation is CASSQDRQGSYEQYF.

CDR3 DNA: TGTGCCAGCAGCTTGGGCATGGCCGGGCTGTTTTTT. This sequence encodes CASSLGMAGLFF. V usage is TRBV7-9 and J usage is TRBJ2-2; D call uncertain. This CDR3 comprises 12 residues. The V gene lost 3 bases and the J gene lost 13 bases, with 12 bases spanning the gap. CDR1 SEHNR and CDR2 FQNEAQ come from the germline V gene (reference sequence).

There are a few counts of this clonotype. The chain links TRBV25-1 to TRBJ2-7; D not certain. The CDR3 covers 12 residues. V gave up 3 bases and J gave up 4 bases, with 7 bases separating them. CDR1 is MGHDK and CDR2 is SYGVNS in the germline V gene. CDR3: CASSDPGYEQYF. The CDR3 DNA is TGTGCCAGCAGTGATCCCGGGTACGAGCAGTACTTC.

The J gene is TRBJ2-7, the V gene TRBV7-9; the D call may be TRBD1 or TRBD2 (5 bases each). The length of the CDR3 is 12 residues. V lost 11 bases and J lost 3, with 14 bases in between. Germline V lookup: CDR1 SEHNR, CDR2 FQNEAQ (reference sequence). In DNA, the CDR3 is TGTGCCTCTGGGGACGCCCTCTACGAGCAGTACTTC. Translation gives CASGDALYEQYF.

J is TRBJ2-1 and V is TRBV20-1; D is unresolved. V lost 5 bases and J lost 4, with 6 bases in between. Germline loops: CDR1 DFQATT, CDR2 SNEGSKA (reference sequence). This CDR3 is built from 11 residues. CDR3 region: CSAGRYNEQFF. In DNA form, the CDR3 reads TGCAGTGCTGGCCGGTACAATGAGCAGTTCTTC.

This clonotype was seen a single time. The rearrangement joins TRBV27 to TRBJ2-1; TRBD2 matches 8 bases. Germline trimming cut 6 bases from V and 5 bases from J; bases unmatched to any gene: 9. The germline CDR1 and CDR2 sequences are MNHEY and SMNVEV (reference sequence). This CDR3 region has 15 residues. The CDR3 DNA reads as TGTGCCAGCAGCTGGGCAGCGGGAGTCCACAATGAGCAGTTCTTC. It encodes CASSWAAGVHNEQFF.

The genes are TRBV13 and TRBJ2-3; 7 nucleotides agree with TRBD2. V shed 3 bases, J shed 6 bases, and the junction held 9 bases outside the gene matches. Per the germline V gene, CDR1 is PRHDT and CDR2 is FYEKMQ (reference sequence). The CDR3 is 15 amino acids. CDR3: CASSFASGEGDTQYF. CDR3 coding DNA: TGTGCCAGCAGCTTTGCTAGCGGCGAAGGGGATACGCAGTATTTT.

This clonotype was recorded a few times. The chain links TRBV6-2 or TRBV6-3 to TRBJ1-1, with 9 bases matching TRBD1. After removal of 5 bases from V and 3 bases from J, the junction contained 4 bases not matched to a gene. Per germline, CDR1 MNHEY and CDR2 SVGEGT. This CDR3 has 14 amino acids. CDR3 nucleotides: TGTGCCAGCAGTCTCGACAGGGGGGACACTGAAGCTTTCTTT. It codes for CASSLDRGDTEAFF.

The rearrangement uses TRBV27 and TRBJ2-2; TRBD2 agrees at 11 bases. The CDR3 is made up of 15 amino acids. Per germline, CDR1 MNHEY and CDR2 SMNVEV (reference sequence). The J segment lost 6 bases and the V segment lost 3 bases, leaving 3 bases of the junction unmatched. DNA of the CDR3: TGTGCCAGCAGTTTGTTAGCGGGAGGGCCCGGGGAGCTGTTTTTT. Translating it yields CASSLLAGGPGELFF.

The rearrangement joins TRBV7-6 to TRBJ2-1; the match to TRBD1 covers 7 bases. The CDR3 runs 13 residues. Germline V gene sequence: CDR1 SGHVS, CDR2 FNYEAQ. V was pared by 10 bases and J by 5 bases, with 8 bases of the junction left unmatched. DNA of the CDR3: TGTGCCACACAGGGGACGAACCACAATGAGCAGTTCTTC. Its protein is CATQGTNHNEQFF.

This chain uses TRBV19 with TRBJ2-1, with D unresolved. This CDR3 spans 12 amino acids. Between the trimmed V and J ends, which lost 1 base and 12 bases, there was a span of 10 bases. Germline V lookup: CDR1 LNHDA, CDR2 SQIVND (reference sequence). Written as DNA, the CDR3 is TGTGCCAGTAGTATAGCCGGTAGTGGGCAGTTCTTC. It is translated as CASSIAGSGQFF.

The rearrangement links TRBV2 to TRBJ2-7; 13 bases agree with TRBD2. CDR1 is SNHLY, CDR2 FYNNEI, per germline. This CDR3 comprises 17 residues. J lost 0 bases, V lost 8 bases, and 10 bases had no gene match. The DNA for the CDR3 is TGTGCCAGCTTTCCGGGACTAGCGGGACCTAGCTCCTACGAGCAGTACTTC. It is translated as CASFPGLAGPSSYEQYF.

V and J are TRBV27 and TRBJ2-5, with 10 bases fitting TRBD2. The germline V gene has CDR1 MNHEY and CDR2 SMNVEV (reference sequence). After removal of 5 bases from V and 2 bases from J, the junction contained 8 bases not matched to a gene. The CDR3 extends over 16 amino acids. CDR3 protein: CASSPNVAGGQETQYF. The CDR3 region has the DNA TGTGCCAGCAGTCCGAACGTAGCGGGGGGTCAAGAGACCCAGTACTTC.

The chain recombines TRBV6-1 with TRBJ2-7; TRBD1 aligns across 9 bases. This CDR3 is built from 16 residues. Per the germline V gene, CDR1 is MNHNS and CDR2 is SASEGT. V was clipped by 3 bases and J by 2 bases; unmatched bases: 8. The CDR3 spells CASSELGQGSTYEQYF. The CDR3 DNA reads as TGTGCCAGCAGTGAGTTGGGACAGGGCAGTACCTACGAGCAGTACTTC.

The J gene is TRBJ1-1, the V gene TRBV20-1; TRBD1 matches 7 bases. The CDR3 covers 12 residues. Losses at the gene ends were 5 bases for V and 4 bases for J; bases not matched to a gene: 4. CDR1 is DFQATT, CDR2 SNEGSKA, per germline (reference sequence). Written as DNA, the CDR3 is TGCAGTGCTGACAGGGATAGCACTGAAGCTTTCTTT. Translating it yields CSADRDSTEAFF.

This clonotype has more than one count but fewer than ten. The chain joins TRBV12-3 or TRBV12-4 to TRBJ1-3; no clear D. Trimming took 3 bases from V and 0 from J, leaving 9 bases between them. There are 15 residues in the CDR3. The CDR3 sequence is CASSLGWSSGNTIYF. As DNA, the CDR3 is TGTGCCAGCAGTTTGGGGTGGAGCTCTGGAAACACCATATATTTT.

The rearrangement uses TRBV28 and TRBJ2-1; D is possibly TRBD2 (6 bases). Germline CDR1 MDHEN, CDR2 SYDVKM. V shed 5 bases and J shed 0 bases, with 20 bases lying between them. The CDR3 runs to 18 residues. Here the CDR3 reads CASSPPVGEVDSYNEQFF. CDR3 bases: TGTGCCAGCAGTCCCCCCGTCGGGGAGGTGGACTCCTACAATGAGCAGTTCTTC.

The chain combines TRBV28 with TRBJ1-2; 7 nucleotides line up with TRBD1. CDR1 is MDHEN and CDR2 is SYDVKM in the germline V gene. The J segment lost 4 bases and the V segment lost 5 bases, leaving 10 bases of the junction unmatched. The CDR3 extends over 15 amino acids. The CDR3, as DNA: TGTGCCAGCAGTCTCCATAGGACAGGATCCTATGGCTACACCTTC. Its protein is CASSLHRTGSYGYTF.

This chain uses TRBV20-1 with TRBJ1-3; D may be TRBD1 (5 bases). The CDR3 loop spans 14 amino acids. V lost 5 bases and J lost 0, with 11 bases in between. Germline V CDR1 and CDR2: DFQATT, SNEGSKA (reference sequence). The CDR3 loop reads CSASWGTSGNTIYF. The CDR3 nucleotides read TGCAGTGCTTCGTGGGGGACCTCTGGAAACACCATATATTTT.

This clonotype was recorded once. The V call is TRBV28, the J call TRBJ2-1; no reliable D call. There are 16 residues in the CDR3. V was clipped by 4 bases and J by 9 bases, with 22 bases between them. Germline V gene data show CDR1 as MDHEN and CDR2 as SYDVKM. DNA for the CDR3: TGTGCCAGCAGTTCATCTCACCTAGGGTTTTCTCCTGAGCAGTTCTTC. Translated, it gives CASSSSHLGFSPEQFF. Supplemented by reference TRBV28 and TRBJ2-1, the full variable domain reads DVKVTQSSRYLVKRTGEKVFLECVQDMDHENMFWYRQDPGLGLRLIYFSYDVKMKEKGDIPEGYSVSREKKERFSLILESASTNQTSMYLCASSSSHLGFSPEQFFGPGTRLTVL.

CDR3 loop: CASSFGGLEYF. The CDR3, as DNA: TGTGCCAGCAGTTTTGGGGGTTTGGAGTACTTC. The V and J genes are TRBV12-3 or TRBV12-4 and TRBJ2-7; D may match TRBD1 or TRBD2 (5 bases each). The V and J ends lost 3 bases and 11 bases respectively, with 11 bases between them. The CDR3 contains 11 residues.

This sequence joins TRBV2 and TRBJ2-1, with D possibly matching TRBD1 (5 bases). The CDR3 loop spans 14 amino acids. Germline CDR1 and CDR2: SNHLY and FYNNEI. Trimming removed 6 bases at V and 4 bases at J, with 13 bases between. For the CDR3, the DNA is TGTGCCAGCAGAGTATCCGGACAATACAATGAGCAGTTCTTC. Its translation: CASRVSGQYNEQFF.

The CDR3 DNA follows: TGTGCCAGCAGTTACATTGGGACAGGGTGGCTTGACGGGGAGCTGTTTTTT. Translated, it gives CASSYIGTGWLDGELFF. This chain links TRBV6-2 or TRBV6-3 with TRBJ2-2, with TRBD1 matching over 9 bases. This CDR3 region has 17 residues. The germline gives CDR1 MNHEY, CDR2 SVGEGT. The junction had 11 bases not matched to a gene; V was cut back by 2 bases and J by 7 bases.

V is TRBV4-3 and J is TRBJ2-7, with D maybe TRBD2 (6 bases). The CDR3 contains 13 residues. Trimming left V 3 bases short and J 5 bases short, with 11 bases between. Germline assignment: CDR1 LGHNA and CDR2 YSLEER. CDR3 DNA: TGCGCCAGCAGCCAGACTAGTGTCAACGAGCAGTACTTC. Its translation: CASSQTSVNEQYF.

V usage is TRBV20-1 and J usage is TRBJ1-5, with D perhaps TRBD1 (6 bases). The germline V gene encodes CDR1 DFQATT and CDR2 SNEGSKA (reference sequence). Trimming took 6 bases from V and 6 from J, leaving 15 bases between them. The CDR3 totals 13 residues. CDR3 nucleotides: TGCAGTGCACCCGGGACAAGAGGTCAGCCCCAGCATTTT. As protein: CSAPGTRGQPQHF.

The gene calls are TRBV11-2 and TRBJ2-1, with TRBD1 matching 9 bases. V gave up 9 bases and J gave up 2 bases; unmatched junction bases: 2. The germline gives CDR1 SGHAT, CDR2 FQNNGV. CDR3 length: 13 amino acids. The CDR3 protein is CASDRGAYNEQFF. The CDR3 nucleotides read TGTGCCAGTGACAGGGGGGCCTACAATGAGCAGTTCTTC.

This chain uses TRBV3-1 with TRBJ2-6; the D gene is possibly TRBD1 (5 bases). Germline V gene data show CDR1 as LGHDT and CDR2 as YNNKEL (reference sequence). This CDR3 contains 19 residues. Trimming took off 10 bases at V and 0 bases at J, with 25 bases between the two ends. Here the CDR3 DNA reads TGTGCCATTCGACCGGGCCCTAAAAAGGGGCCCTCTGGGGCCAACGTCCTGACTTTC. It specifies CAIRPGPKKGPSGANVLTF.

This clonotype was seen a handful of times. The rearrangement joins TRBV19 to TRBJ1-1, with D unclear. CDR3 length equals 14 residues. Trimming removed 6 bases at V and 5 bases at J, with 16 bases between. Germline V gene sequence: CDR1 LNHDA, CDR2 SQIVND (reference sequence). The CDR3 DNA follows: TGTGCCAGTAGCCCTGGATCGCGATTGACTGAAGCTTTCTTT. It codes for CASSPGSRLTEAFF.